The next 19 T cell receptor beta chains were all read from a single sample in a study of OX40 agonist ivuxolimab in advanced cancers. Libraries were prepared by immunoSEQ multiplex PCR; TCRdb keeps only in-frame clonotypes and omits some of them. The data hold some 19,000 clones, with 60% to 85% observed a single time. Sequencing was performed on CD4+ or CD8+ T cells sorted from blood, taken in a trial of the OX40 agonist ivuxolimab. The receptors shown here come from an adult with an advanced solid tumor such as melanoma, head and neck, liver or kidney cancer.

This clone was counted only a few times. The chain has TRBV7-9 and TRBJ2-5; no firm D call. Trimming cost V 5 bases and J 5 bases, with 6 bases left between them. CDR3 size: 11 residues. CDR1 and CDR2 from the germline V gene are SEHNR and FQNEAQ (reference sequence). This CDR3 reads CASSASETQYF. CDR3 in DNA: TGTGCCAGCAGCGCATCGGAGACCCAGTACTTC. The full variable domain, rest sourced from reference TRBV7-9 and TRBJ2-5, is DTGVSQNPRHKITKRGQNVTFRCDPISEHNRLYWYRQTLGQGPEFLTYFQNEAQLEKSRLLSDRFSAERPKGSFSTLEIQRTEQGDSAMYLCASSASETQYFGPGTRLLVL.

This sequence joins TRBV4-3 and TRBJ2-1, with D perhaps TRBD1 or TRBD2 (5 bases each). V dropped 2 bases and J dropped 5 bases, with 10 bases sitting between them. This CDR3 is built from 14 residues. The germline V gene encodes CDR1 LGHNA and CDR2 YSLEER. CDR3 DNA sequence: TGCGCCAGCAGCCAACTGGGACCACACAATGAGCAGTTCTTC. It encodes CASSQLGPHNEQFF.

As concerns this clone: Other DNA sequences in this sample translate to the same CDR3. The V and J genes are TRBV14 and TRBJ2-3, with a weak D call TRBD2 (5 bases). Trimming took off 3 bases at V and 6 bases at J, with 16 bases between the two ends. From germline, CDR1 is SGHDN and CDR2 FVKESK. The CDR3 extends over 15 amino acids. CDR3 loop: CASSQERGLTDTQYF. For the CDR3, the DNA is TGTGCCAGCAGCCAGGAACGAGGACTCACGGATACGCAGTATTTT.

V and J are TRBV6-4 and TRBJ1-1; D unclear. Germline CDR1 is MRHNA and CDR2 is SNTAGT. The CDR3 consists of 16 residues. The V gene lost 3 bases and the J gene lost 2 bases, with 16 bases spanning the gap. The DNA for the CDR3 is TGTGCCAGCAGTGATAGGGTGGGAGGAAAAAACACTGAAGCTTTCTTT. As protein: CASSDRVGGKNTEAFF.

V usage is TRBV27 and J usage is TRBJ2-7; tentatively, D is TRBD1 (6 bases). Trimming stripped 5 bases from V and 1 base from J, with 12 bases between. Germline-derived CDR1 and CDR2 are MNHEY and SMNVEV (reference sequence). The CDR3 spans 14 residues. The CDR3 DNA sequence: TGTGCCAGCAGTCGCCAGACAGGATCCTACGAGCAGTACTTC. It translates to CASSRQTGSYEQYF.

The CDR3 sequence is CASSEGQGANQPQHF. Here the CDR3 DNA reads TGTGCCAGCAGTGAGGGACAGGGGGCCAATCAGCCCCAGCATTTT. The chain is built from TRBV2 and TRBJ1-5; 12 bases line up with TRBD1. Per germline, CDR1 SNHLY and CDR2 FYNNEI. V gave up 3 bases and J gave up 3 bases; unmatched junction bases: 0. CDR3 length: 15 residues.

This chain joins TRBV7-9 and TRBJ2-1; D is unclear. The CDR3 totals 11 residues. The V end was cut by 1 base, the J end by 7 bases, with 2 bases between. Per germline, CDR1 SEHNR and CDR2 FQNEAQ (reference sequence). The CDR3 spells CASSLGNEQFF. In DNA, the CDR3 is TGTGCCAGCAGCTTAGGGAATGAGCAGTTCTTC.

V gene TRBV5-1 combines with J gene TRBJ1-4; perhaps TRBD1 as D (6 bases). The CDR3 is 15 residues long. The V gene lost 4 bases and the J gene lost 8 bases, with 18 bases spanning the gap. Germline CDR1 and CDR2: SGHRS and YFSETQ. In DNA form, the CDR3 reads TGCGCCAGCAGCGGTACAGGGATGTTACTCGAAAAACTGTTTTTT. Amino acid sequence: CASSGTGMLLEKLFF.

The chain employs TRBV6-1 and TRBJ2-7; 8 bases agree with TRBD1. Germline loops: CDR1 MNHNS, CDR2 SASEGT. V lost 6 bases, J lost 5 bases, and 6 bases stayed unmatched. This CDR3 comprises 13 residues. The chain's CDR3 is CASRLGTGHEQYF. CDR3 coding DNA: TGTGCCAGCAGGTTAGGGACAGGACACGAGCAGTACTTC.

This chain connects TRBV5-1 to TRBJ1-3, with a tentative D call TRBD1 (5 bases). Germline CDR1 is SGHRS and CDR2 is YFSETQ. There are 15 residues in the CDR3. Trimming removed 5 bases at V and 0 bases at J, with 12 bases between. The CDR3 reads CASRGGGLSGNTIYF. The CDR3 nucleotides read TGCGCCAGCAGGGGTGGGGGTCTCTCTGGAAACACCATATATTTT.

V and J are TRBV13 and TRBJ2-7, with TRBD2 identical over 16 bases. With V trimmed by 4 bases and J by 7 bases, 16 bases remained unmatched. The V gene's germline CDR1 is PRHDT and CDR2 FYEKMQ (reference sequence). This CDR3 spans 19 amino acids. CDR3 DNA sequence: TGTGCCAGCAGCTCATTCATACCGGGACTAGCGGGGGGGCTTGGGGAGCAGTACTTC. Protein product: CASSSFIPGLAGGLGEQYF.

The V call is TRBV6-5, the J call TRBJ2-7, with 9 positions matching TRBD2. V shed 4 bases and J 2 bases; nucleotides not matched to a gene: 6. The CDR3 length is 15 residues. CDR1 MNHEY and CDR2 SVGAGI come from the germline V gene. The CDR3 spells CASSLTSGPAYEQYF. As DNA, the CDR3 is TGTGCCAGCAGTTTGACTAGCGGTCCAGCCTACGAGCAGTACTTC.

The genes are TRBV10-3 and TRBJ1-1; D might be TRBD1 (5 bases). The germline CDR1 and CDR2 sequences are ENHRY and SYGVKD. V was pared by 6 bases and J by 2 bases, with 10 bases between. This CDR3 comprises 13 residues. The CDR3 nucleotides read TGTGCCATCAGATTTGACAGCAACACTGAAGCTTTCTTT. Translated, it gives CAIRFDSNTEAFF.

The sample holds one count of this clone. The gene calls are TRBV11-3 and TRBJ2-7; D is possibly TRBD2 (6 bases). V was trimmed by 9 bases and J by 2 bases, leaving 17 bases between them. Per germline, CDR1 SGHNT and CDR2 YENEEA. The length of the CDR3 is 14 residues. CDR3 coding DNA: TGTGCCAGGGTGGGACTCTATGATCCCTACGAGCAGTACTTC. This translates into CARVGLYDPYEQYF.

The gene calls are TRBV5-1 and TRBJ2-5; 7 bases line up with TRBD1. Germline trimming cut 3 bases from V and 2 bases from J; bases unmatched to any gene: 4. Germline values: CDR1 SGHRS, CDR2 YFSETQ. The CDR3 loop spans 14 amino acids. The CDR3 DNA is TGCGCCAGCAGCTCGCCAGGGGGTCAAGAGACCCAGTACTTC. Residues: CASSSPGGQETQYF.

The J gene is TRBJ2-6, the V gene TRBV10-3; weak D call: TRBD1 (5 bases). This CDR3 comprises 15 residues. The germline CDR1 and CDR2 sequences are ENHRY and SYGVKD. Deletions cut 10 bases from V and 4 bases from J, with 17 bases between. CDR3 bases: TGTGCCAGCAGCCTCCAGACAGACGGGGCCAACGTCCTGACTTTC. Translated, it gives CASSLQTDGANVLTF.

The rearrangement links TRBV2 to TRBJ2-7, with D unclear. This CDR3 spans 15 amino acids. In germline, CDR1 is SNHLY, CDR2 FYNNEI. Trimming took 4 bases from V and 2 from J, leaving 15 bases between them. DNA of the CDR3: TGTGCCAGCAGTGGGAGCTTGGGCAGGACCTACGAGCAGTACTTC. Amino acid sequence: CASSGSLGRTYEQYF.

This clone was seen a single time. V usage is TRBV9 and J usage is TRBJ1-3; TRBD1 matches at 7 bases. The CDR3 runs to 16 residues. CDR1 and CDR2 (germline): SGDLS, YYNGEE. V was clipped by 3 bases and J by 2 bases; unmatched bases: 8. The CDR3 nucleotides read TGTGCCAGCAGCGGTGCAGGGGGACTGGCTGGAAACACCATATATTTT. Protein product: CASSGAGGLAGNTIYF. Full variable domain (remainder filled in from reference TRBV9 and TRBJ1-3): DSGVTQTPKHLITATGQRVTLRCSPRSGDLSVYWYQQSLDQGLQFLIQYYNGEERAKGNILERFSAQQFPDLHSELNLSSLELGDSALYFCASSGAGGLAGNTIYFGEGSWLTVV.

The rearrangement links TRBV5-8 to TRBJ2-2; D remains unclear. The CDR3 extends over 14 amino acids. The V and J ends lost 2 bases and 4 bases respectively, with 9 bases between them. Germline values: CDR1 SGHTS, CDR2 YDEGEE. The CDR3 spells CASSFRAVTGELFF. The CDR3, as DNA: TGTGCCAGCAGCTTTCGGGCAGTCACCGGGGAGCTGTTTTTT. Using reference TRBV5-8 and TRBJ2-2 for the parts outside the CDR3, the full variable domain is EAGVTQSPTHLIKTRGQQATLRCSPISGHTSVYWYQQALGLGLQFLLWYDEGEERNRGNFPPRFSGRQFPNYSSELNVNALELEDSALYLCASSFRAVTGELFFGEGSRLTVL.